A selection of T cell receptor beta chains follows, all from one sample in a study of T cells after yellow fever vaccination. TCRdb re-called the 5' RACE reads through MiXCR, storing one row per CDR3 protein. This sample has fewer than 350,000 distinct CDR3 sequences, with around 4.5% found just once. Here the sequenced sample was PBMCs, taken 15 days after the yellow fever booster vaccination. These receptors all come from a man in his late teens or twenties who received the YFV17D yellow fever vaccine. CDR3s include the opening cysteine and the closing phenylalanine or tryptophan. The D gene is left open where the match is weak. Expanded clones are given a class, and other clones once, few, many or no size at all.

abundance	v_gene	d_gene	j_gene	CDR3aa	CDR3nt
few	TRBV20-1	NA	TRBJ1-6	CSAEQPRGAPLHF	TGCAGTGCTGAACAGCCCCGGGGGGCGCCCCTCCACTTT
many	TRBV4-1	NA	TRBJ2-5	CASSQYSGVETQYF	TGCGCCAGCAGCCAATATTCTGGAGTGGAGACCCAGTACTTC
many	TRBV20-1	NA	TRBJ1-2	CSASGVTGPLFAGGYTF	TGCAGTGCTAGTGGAGTTACAGGGCCCTTGTTTGCGGGTGGCTACACCTTC
NA	TRBV6-2/TRBV6-3	TRBD2	TRBJ2-7	CASTGLAGHVAYEQYF	TGTGCCAGCACGGGACTAGCGGGTCACGTAGCCTACGAGCAGTACTTC
NA	TRBV12-3/TRBV12-4	NA	TRBJ1-2	CASSFFGAYGYTF	TGTGCCAGCAGTTTTTTCGGGGCCTATGGCTACACCTTC
NA	TRBV7-3	TRBD1	TRBJ2-4	CASTRDRLAKNIQYF	TGTGCCAGCACTCGGGACAGGCTAGCCAAAAACATTCAGTACTTC
many	TRBV27	NA	TRBJ1-4	CASSHPLEKLFF	TGTGCCAGCAGTCACCCCCTTGAAAAACTGTTTTTT
few	TRBV28	TRBD1	TRBJ2-4	CASSFLSETGVDKNIQYF	TGTGCCAGCAGTTTCTTATCCGAAACAGGGGTCGACAAAAACATTCAGTACTTC
NA	TRBV23-1	TRBD1	TRBJ1-1	CASNQTGQGARWTEAFF	TGCGCCAGCAATCAAACGGGACAGGGGGCGCGGTGGACTGAAGCTTTCTTT
NA	TRBV7-2	NA	TRBJ2-2	CASSKVVGPGNTGELFF	TGTGCCAGCAGCAAGGTCGTGGGACCCGGTAACACCGGGGAGCTGTTTTTT
few	TRBV20-1	NA	TRBJ1-5	CSARAGNGNQPQHF	TGCAGTGCTAGAGCAGGGAACGGCAATCAGCCCCAGCATTTT
few	TRBV7-9	NA	TRBJ2-3	CASSSGPANTDTQYF	TGTGCCAGCAGCTCCGGGCCAGCTAACACAGATACGCAGTATTTT
many	TRBV20-1	NA	TRBJ1-6	CSVTRGESSYNSPLHF	TGCAGTGTTACGAGAGGCGAGAGCTCCTATAATTCACCCCTCCACTTT
few	TRBV12-3/TRBV12-4	TRBD1	TRBJ1-2	CASSSDREVNYGYTF	TGTGCCAGCAGTTCGGACAGGGAGGTAAACTATGGCTACACCTTC
many	TRBV5-1	TRBD1	TRBJ1-5	CASSLEFLQGKHF	TGCGCCAGCAGCCTGGAGTTCCTACAGGGGAAACATTTT
many	TRBV5-1	NA	TRBJ2-5	CASRPVTEETQYF	TGCGCCAGCAGACCGGTCACGGAAGAGACCCAGTACTTC
many	TRBV7-9	NA	TRBJ1-4	CASSLSGTLNEKLFF	TGTGCCAGCAGCTTAAGTGGGACCCTTAATGAAAAACTGTTTTTT
many	TRBV6-5	TRBD2	TRBJ2-7	CASRGLAGPSYEQYF	TGTGCCAGCAGGGGACTAGCGGGGCCTTCCTACGAGCAGTACTTC
many	TRBV7-8	NA	TRBJ1-5	CASSLPGQGEQPQHF	TGTGCCAGCAGCTTACCAGGGCAGGGTGAACAGCCCCAGCATTTT
many	TRBV7-8	NA	TRBJ1-2	CASSFESRGYGYTF	TGTGCCAGCAGCTTTGAGTCCAGGGGTTACGGCTACACCTTC
NA	TRBV18	NA	TRBJ1-1	CASSPRHGQKNTEAFF	TGTGCCAGCTCACCACGACACGGACAGAAGAACACTGAAGCTTTCTTT
many	TRBV20-1	TRBD2	TRBJ2-1	CSAGAASGGSYNEQFF	TGCAGTGCGGGGGCGGCTAGCGGGGGCTCCTACAATGAGCAGTTCTTC
NA	TRBV6-1	TRBD1	TRBJ1-4	CADRVHNEKLFF	TGTGCTGACAGGGTGCATAATGAAAAACTGTTTTTT
NA	TRBV7-9	TRBD2	TRBJ2-3	CASGLARGGTDTQYF	TGTGCCAGCGGCCTTGCGCGGGGGGGCACAGATACGCAGTATTTT
few	TRBV5-1	NA	TRBJ2-2	CASSGRGPYGTGELFF	TGCGCCAGCTCGGGCCGGGGGCCGTATGGAACCGGGGAGCTGTTTTTT
many	TRBV7-2	TRBD2	TRBJ2-5	CATRSGGHQETQYF	TGTGCCACCCGAAGCGGGGGACACCAAGAGACCCAGTACTTC
many	TRBV7-9	NA	TRBJ1-1	CASSLVREAAEAFF	TGTGCCAGCAGCTTAGTCAGGGAGGCCGCTGAAGCTTTCTTT
many	TRBV6-5	NA	TRBJ2-2	CASSWGAPGELFF	TGTGCCAGCAGCTGGGGGGCCCCCGGGGAGCTGTTTTTT
few	TRBV6-6	NA	TRBJ2-3	CASSWEPGQTSTDTQYF	TGTGCCAGCAGCTGGGAGCCCGGACAGACTAGCACAGATACGCAGTATTTT
few	TRBV5-1	TRBD2	TRBJ2-2	CATRIASGTTGELFF	TGCGCTACCAGGATCGCTAGCGGGACCACCGGGGAGCTGTTTTTT
many	TRBV10-1	NA	TRBJ2-5	CASMRETQYF	TGCGCCAGCATGAGGGAGACCCAGTACTTC
many	TRBV10-3	NA	TRBJ2-5	CAISPTSGYQETQYF	TGTGCCATCAGCCCGACTAGTGGCTACCAAGAGACCCAGTACTTC
many	TRBV20-1	NA	TRBJ2-5	CSARSGGHQETQYF	TGCAGTGCTAGATCGGGGGGCCACCAAGAGACCCAGTACTTC
few	TRBV6-5	NA	TRBJ2-7	CASSYRGGFYEQYF	TGTGCCAGCAGTTACAGGGGTGGCTTTTACGAGCAGTACTTC
many	TRBV7-3	NA	TRBJ2-3	CASSLTSGDTQYF	TGTGCCAGCAGCTTAACGTCCGGGGATACGCAGTATTTT
NA	TRBV4-1	TRBD1	TRBJ1-1	CASSLGQGAGLEAFF	TGCGCCAGCAGCCTAGGACAGGGGGCTGGGTTAGAAGCTTTCTTT
NA	TRBV6-5	NA	TRBJ1-2	CASSYSQVANYGYTF	TGTGCCAGCAGTTACTCTCAGGTAGCCAACTATGGCTACACCTTC
few	TRBV5-5	NA	TRBJ1-2	CASRPGRGNYGYTF	TGTGCCAGCAGACCAGGGAGGGGGAACTATGGCTACACCTTC
many	TRBV11-2	NA	TRBJ1-6	CASSLDSRGDYNSPLHF	TGTGCCAGCAGCTTAGATAGCCGGGGTGACTATAATTCACCCCTCCACTTT
many	TRBV9	TRBD2	TRBJ2-1	CASSAGTSGSSYNEQFF	TGTGCCAGCAGCGCCGGGACTAGCGGGAGCTCCTACAATGAGCAGTTCTTC
NA	TRBV6-4	NA	TRBJ1-1	CASSDSPGSTEAFF	TGTGCCAGCAGTGACTCGCCAGGGAGCACTGAAGCTTTCTTT
few	TRBV4-1	NA	TRBJ1-5	CASSPERGSRQPQHF	TGCGCCAGCAGCCCGGAGAGGGGCAGTCGACAGCCCCAGCATTTT
few	TRBV5-1	NA	TRBJ2-2	CASLEGPNTGELFF	TGCGCCAGCCTGGAGGGCCCTAACACCGGGGAGCTGTTTTTT
many	TRBV18	NA	TRBJ2-2	CASSPQNSFNTGELFF	TGTGCCAGCTCACCACAAAACAGCTTTAACACCGGGGAGCTGTTTTTT
few	TRBV4-3	NA	TRBJ1-6	CASSLDVRTANSPLHF	TGCGCCAGCAGCCTTGACGTCAGGACGGCTAATTCACCCCTCCACTTT
many	TRBV6-6	NA	TRBJ1-2	CASSQTRGSNGYTF	TGTGCCAGCAGCCAAACGCGGGGATCCAACGGCTACACCTTC
NA	TRBV4-2	TRBD1	TRBJ1-2	CASSQEGQGGADGYTF	TGTGCCAGCAGCCAAGAAGGACAGGGGGGAGCAGATGGCTACACCTTC
many	TRBV9	NA	TRBJ2-5	CASSASSGAGETQYF	TGTGCCAGCAGCGCCTCCTCCGGGGCGGGGGAGACCCAGTACTTC
many	TRBV5-1	NA	TRBJ2-5	CASSRGDRRETQYF	TGCGCCAGCAGCCGGGGGGACAGGAGGGAGACCCAGTACTTC
NA	TRBV9	NA	TRBJ2-6	CASSVAVGRGANVLTF	TGTGCCAGCAGCGTAGCGGTAGGGAGAGGGGCCAACGTCCTGACTTTC
many	TRBV12-3/TRBV12-4	NA	TRBJ2-3	CASRADPTDTQYF	TGTGCCAGCAGAGCGGACCCCACAGATACGCAGTATTTT
NA	TRBV5-1	TRBD1	TRBJ1-1	CASSLGPGQGITEAFF	TGCGCCAGCAGCTTGGGACCGGGACAGGGGATCACTGAAGCTTTCTTT
NA	TRBV2	TRBD1	TRBJ2-4	CASSRDREAKNIQYF	TGTGCCAGCAGCCGGGACAGGGAAGCCAAAAACATTCAGTACTTC
many	TRBV29-1	TRBD1	TRBJ1-1	CSVGPGGPNTEAFF	TGCAGCGTTGGCCCAGGGGGGCCGAACACTGAAGCTTTCTTT
many	TRBV7-2	NA	TRBJ2-7	CASSLSQGEQYF	TGTGCCAGCAGCTTATCGCAGGGCGAGCAGTACTTC
many	TRBV6-1	TRBD1	TRBJ2-7	CASSEEEGTGSHEQYF	TGTGCCAGCAGTGAAGAAGAGGGGACAGGGTCGCACGAGCAGTACTTC
many	TRBV20-1	NA	TRBJ1-1	CSATMSYEAFF	TGCAGTGCTACGATGTCGTATGAAGCTTTCTTT